This T cell receptor beta chain was sequenced in a study of T cell responses to AZD1222 COVID-19 vaccine. This clone occurred a few times. Its antigen is currently unknown. Trimming left V 2 bases short and J 8 bases short, with 6 bases between. Germline V lookup: CDR1 SQVTM, CDR2 ANQGSEA. CDR3 length equals 10 residues. General study results and limits: An increase in Spike-specific TCR breadth and depth was observed after two AZD1222 doses.

Repertoires were generated with immunoSEQ multiplex PCR, while TCRdb's copy carries only in-frame clones and drops some. This table holds just over 65,000 clones, roughly 90% found once. This sequence joins TRBV29-1 and TRBJ1-2, with a tentative D call TRBD1 (5 bases). Sequenced material: peripheral blood, taken on day 0 of AZD1222 vaccination. The sequence derives from an adult in good health. The CDR3 DNA is TGCAGCGTTGAACAGGGAGGCTACACCTTC. It translates to CSVEQGGYTF.